The 5 T cell receptor beta chains reported below all come from one sample, sequenced in a study of T-cell memory formation after mild COVID-19. MiXCR was run by TCRdb on the 5' RACE reads, yielding one entry per CDR3 protein. The data show 220,000 or so distinct CDR3 sequences, 9.5% seen once. The specimen sequenced was PBMCs or a T cell subset sorted from them (not recorded which). The receptors were sampled from a man aged 18 to 29 who had mild COVID-19 (a few samples of this study predate the infection). Cell type and time point are not known.

CDR3 sequence reads: CASSSPGLRPPDTQYF. CDR3 DNA: TGTGCCAGCAGCTCGCCGGGACTACGTCCCCCAGATACGCAGTATTTT. The gene calls are TRBV13 and TRBJ2-3, with 7 positions matching TRBD2. The CDR3 is 16 residues long. V lost 4 bases and J lost 4; bases outside the gene matches: 11. CDR1 and CDR2 (germline): PRHDT, FYEKMQ (reference sequence).

The rearrangement links TRBV6-5 to TRBJ1-6, with D unclear. V lost 2 bases, J lost 14 bases, and 16 bases lay in between. The CDR3 is 14 residues long. CDR1 is MNHEY and CDR2 is SVGAGI in the germline V gene. The CDR3 DNA is TGTGCCAGCAGTTACCGAGCCCTTCCAGTCGCCCTCCACTTT. This encodes CASSYRALPVALHF.

This clonotype was seen only a few times. The chain uses TRBV7-9 and TRBJ2-1; 7 nucleotides line up with TRBD2. The V gene end was trimmed by 2 bases and the J gene end by 10 bases; junction bases not matched to a gene: 8. CDR3 size: 14 residues. Germline loops: CDR1 SEHNR, CDR2 FQNEAQ (reference sequence). DNA of the CDR3: TGTGCCAGCAGCTTATTGGGCGGGGGACGAGAGCAGTTCTTC. Amino acids: CASSLLGGGREQFF.

This clonotype was observed at least ten times. The chain combines TRBV7-3 with TRBJ1-2; perhaps TRBD1 as D (6 bases). In germline, CDR1 is SGHTA, CDR2 FQGTGA. V lost 5 bases and J 5 bases, leaving 18 bases between the germline ends. The CDR3 is 15 amino acids. CDR3 region: CASSPRQGLAYGYTF. DNA of the CDR3: TGTGCCAGCAGCCCCCGTCAGGGGTTGGCGTATGGCTACACCTTC.

The chain combines TRBV10-3 with TRBJ1-1; no definite D call. The CDR3 has 11 amino acids. V shed 8 bases and J shed 1 base, with 5 bases lying between them. In germline, CDR1 is ENHRY, CDR2 SYGVKD. In DNA, the CDR3 is TGTGCCATCGGTAGGAACACTGAAGCTTTCTTT. Residues: CAIGRNTEAFF.